The 10 T cell receptor beta chains below were found in one sample sequenced in a study of blood T cell repertoires in COVID-19. The repertoire was sequenced with immunoSEQ multiplex PCR; TCRdb's copy has only in-frame clones and lacks some. The repertoire has over 120,000 clones, roughly 83% of them found once; the top ten carry 3% to 3.5%. The sequenced material came from peripheral blood. Receptors were obtained from a woman older than 75 with acute or convalescent COVID-19.

V is TRBV5-6 and J is TRBJ2-3; a weak D match, TRBD2 (6 bases). The V end was cut by 6 bases, the J end by 2 bases, with 19 bases between. CDR3 length: 16 residues. The germline CDR1 and CDR2 sequences are SGHDT and YYEEEE. The CDR3 DNA sequence: TGTGCCAGCAAGATCTCTTACGGGGGTTACACAGATACGCAGTATTTT. This translates into CASKISYGGYTDTQYF.

The genes are TRBV5-1 and TRBJ1-4; 7 bases align to TRBD1. The CDR3 length is 13 residues. The germline V gene has CDR1 SGHRS and CDR2 YFSETQ. V was pared by 7 bases and J by 6 bases, with 6 bases of the junction left unmatched. Written as DNA, the CDR3 is TGCGCCAGCGCGGGGACAGACCATGAAAAACTGTTTTTT. Its protein product is CASAGTDHEKLFF.

This rearrangement joins TRBV12-5 to TRBJ2-1, with 9 positions matching TRBD2. This CDR3 has 16 residues. The germline CDR1 and CDR2 sequences are LGHNT and FRNRAP. Germline trimming cut 1 base from V and 7 bases from J; bases unmatched to any gene: 8. The CDR3: CASGLGAGGYKNEQFF. CDR3 nucleotide sequence: TGTGCTAGTGGTTTGGGCGCGGGGGGGTATAAAAATGAGCAGTTCTTC.

This clone appeared a few times. The chain combines TRBV11-3 with TRBJ2-7; 7 bases match TRBD2. CDR3 length: 16 amino acids. V lost 4 bases to trimming and J lost 5 bases; unmatched junction nucleotides: 14. Germline CDR1 and CDR2: SGHNT and YENEEA. CDR3 coding DNA: TGTGCCAGCAGCTCCCAATCGGGGGGACCCCAGGACGAGCAGTACTTC. Its protein product is CASSSQSGGPQDEQYF.

This clone has a single count. The rearrangement links TRBV4-1 to TRBJ1-1; 7 bases are a match to TRBD1. The CDR3 is 16 residues long. Germline CDR1 and CDR2: MGHRA and YSYEKL. V shed 4 bases and J 0 bases; nucleotides not matched to a gene: 8. The CDR3 is CASSLTGTAVNTEAFF. CDR3 DNA: TGCGCCAGCAGCCTTACCGGGACAGCTGTGAACACTGAAGCTTTCTTT.

The chain couples TRBV7-8 to TRBJ1-4, with D possibly matching TRBD1 (6 bases). Looked up from germline, CDR1 is SGHVS and CDR2 is FQNEAQ. Trimming removed 4 bases at V and 4 bases at J, with 10 bases between. CDR3 length: 14 residues. The CDR3 sequence is CASSSGQFNEKLFF. CDR3 nucleotides: TGTGCCAGCAGCTCAGGACAGTTTAATGAAAAACTGTTTTTT.

This clone was recorded a few times. This chain joins TRBV15 and TRBJ1-5, with D possibly TRBD1 on 5 matching bases. Germline values: CDR1 LNHNV, CDR2 YYDKDF (reference sequence). Trimming removed 0 bases from V and 4 bases from J, with 13 bases in between. The CDR3 length is 16 residues. CDR3 amino acids: CATSRDHSGGNQPQHF. CDR3 DNA sequence: TGTGCCACCAGCAGAGATCATTCGGGGGGTAATCAGCCCCAGCATTTT.

CDR3 protein: CASDDSSYEQYF. The CDR3 region has the DNA TGTGCCAGCGATGACAGTTCCTACGAGCAGTACTTC. This chain uses TRBV28 with TRBJ2-7, with D maybe TRBD1 (5 bases). V lost 8 bases to trimming and J lost 1 base, with 9 bases between them. The CDR3 is 12 residues long. CDR1 and CDR2 from the germline V gene are MDHEN and SYDVKM.

J is TRBJ1-1 and V is TRBV18; D not resolved. Trimming cost V 6 bases and J 1 base, with 12 bases left between them. CDR3 length equals 14 residues. Germline V gene sequence: CDR1 KGHSH, CDR2 LQKENI. The CDR3 DNA follows: TGTGCCAGCTCTCCAAAGAACACGAACACTGAAGCTTTCTTT. It yields the protein CASSPKNTNTEAFF.

This clone appeared once. Other DNA sequences in the sample encode the same CDR3. The chain recombines TRBV5-1 with TRBJ2-1; TRBD1 agrees at 8 bases. Unmatched junction bases numbered 3, after V lost 2 bases and J lost 2 bases. Per the germline V gene, CDR1 is SGHRS and CDR2 is YFSETQ. This CDR3 contains 15 residues. CDR3 sequence: CASSFGQGTYNEQFF. CDR3 nucleotides: TGCGCCAGCAGCTTCGGACAGGGAACCTACAATGAGCAGTTCTTC. Together with reference TRBV5-1 and TRBJ2-1, the CDR3 gives the full variable domain: KAGVTQTPRYLIKTRGQQVTLSCSPISGHRSVSWYQQTPGQGLQFLFEYFSETQRNKGNFPGRFSGRQFSNSRSEMNVSTLELGDSALYLCASSFGQGTYNEQFFGPGTRLTVL.